This T cell receptor beta chain was captured in a study of PD-1 blockade in classical Hodgkin lymphoma. CDR1 and CDR2 from the germline V gene are MNHEY and SVGAGI. The CDR3 consists of 16 residues. The germline V and J ends were trimmed by 2 bases and 8 bases, with 18 bases remaining between them. After autologous stem cell transplantation all patients relapsed, and prior brentuximab vedotin exposure differed between cohorts. Only in-frame clones appear in the TCRdb table, and some are missing; sequencing was by immunoSEQ multiplex PCR. The repertoire includes about 11,000 clones, approximately 82% of them detected once, and 4.5% to 7% sits in the top ten.

Specimen: peripheral blood mononuclear cells (PBMCs), collected before the second cycle of nivolumab. This chain uses TRBV6-5 with TRBJ2-2; D remains ambiguous. The receptor was isolated from a human donor with classical Hodgkin lymphoma. The CDR3 bases are TGTGCCAGCAGTTACGATTCGTCGCCTTGGGTAGGGGAGCTGTTTTTT. It translates to CASSYDSSPWVGELFF.